The clone carrying this TCR beta chain appeared a few times. Its antigen is undetermined. With 8 bases removed from V and 4 bases from J, the gap between germline ends came to 14 bases. This CDR3 has 13 residues. The sample is drawn from a study of T cells after yellow fever vaccination. Study details: Fractions with few cells were prepared using SMART-Seq v4 Ultra Low Input. Study-level findings and limits: Researchers cautioned that FACS-sorted repertoires could harbor abundant clonotypes contaminating from the bulk population. Subsequent booster samples again held most clones from primary vaccination (96% CD4, 85% to 90% CD8).

Each CDR3 protein is one row after TCRdb ran MiXCR on the 5' RACE reads. The sample yields 500,000 to 650,000 distinct CDR3 sequences, around 12% seen once. Specimen: PBMCs, collected on the day of the yellow fever booster vaccination. The TCR was taken from a young man who received the YFV17D yellow fever vaccine. This chain uses TRBV12-3 or TRBV12-4 with TRBJ1-1; D remains unclear. CDR3 sequence reads: CASQESPSTEAFF. CDR3 DNA sequence: TGTGCCAGCCAGGAGTCGCCGAGCACTGAAGCTTTCTTT.